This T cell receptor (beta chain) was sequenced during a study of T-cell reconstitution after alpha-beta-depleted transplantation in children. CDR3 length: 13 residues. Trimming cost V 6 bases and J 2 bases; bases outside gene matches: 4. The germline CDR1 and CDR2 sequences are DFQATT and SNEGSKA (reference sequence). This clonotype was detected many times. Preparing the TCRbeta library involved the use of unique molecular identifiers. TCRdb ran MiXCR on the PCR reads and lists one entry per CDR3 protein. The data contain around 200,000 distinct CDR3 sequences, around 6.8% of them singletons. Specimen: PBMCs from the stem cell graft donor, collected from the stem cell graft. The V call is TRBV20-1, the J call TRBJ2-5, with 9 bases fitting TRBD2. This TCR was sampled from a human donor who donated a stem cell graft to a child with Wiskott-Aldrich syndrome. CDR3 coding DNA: TGCAGTGCCGGACTAGCGAGACAAGAGACCCAGTACTTC. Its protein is CSAGLARQETQYF.